Listed below are T cell receptor beta chains from one sample, sequenced in a study of cytomegalovirus exposure and HLA in healthy donors. The assay was immunoSEQ multiplex PCR, and TCRdb's table has in-frame clones only and misses some. This table has approximately 160,000 clones, approximately 71% appearing once. Sequenced input: PBMCs. All receptors derive from a male donor in good health and CMV-seronegative. The CDR3 runs from the conserved cysteine through the conserved F or W. Each record gives: clone size, V gene, D gene, J gene, CDR3 protein, CDR3 DNA. D genes are given only for firm matches. Rows may omit the clone size; those that give it use once, few, many or a size class.

.	TRBV2	.	TRBJ1-1	CASSLQGPNTEAFF	TGTGCCAGCAGTTTACAGGGACCGAACACTGAAGCTTTCTTT
.	TRBV19	TRBD1	TRBJ2-1	CASSTDRGSYNEQFF	TGTGCCAGTAGTACCGACAGGGGCTCCTACAATGAGCAGTTCTTC
.	TRBV5-6	TRBD1	TRBJ2-7	CASSLSGQGYDYEQYF	TGTGCCAGCAGCTTGTCCGGACAGGGGTACGACTACGAGCAGTACTTC
.	TRBV10-3	TRBD2	TRBJ2-1	CAISEGRGRGGNEQFF	TGTGCCATCAGTGAGGGACGCGGGCGGGGGGGCAATGAGCAGTTCTTC
.	TRBV7-9	.	TRBJ1-1	CASSRPTNSEAFF	TGTGCCAGCAGCCGACCCACAAACAGTGAAGCTTTCTTT
once	TRBV18	.	TRBJ2-2	CASSLRMAGPSNTGELFF	TGTGCCAGCTCCCTGAGGATGGCGGGGCCCTCGAACACCGGGGAGCTGTTTTTT
.	TRBV19	TRBD2	TRBJ2-2	CASRQRGTGELFF	TGTGCCAGTAGGCAGCGGGGGACCGGGGAGCTGTTTTTT
.	TRBV6-5	TRBD1	TRBJ2-2	CASRQQGARTGELFF	TGTGCCAGCAGACAACAGGGGGCGAGAACCGGGGAGCTGTTTTTT
.	TRBV6-5	TRBD1	TRBJ2-2	CASSAPGQSTGELFF	TGTGCCAGCAGTGCTCCGGGACAGAGCACCGGGGAGCTGTTTTTT
.	TRBV5-3	.	TRBJ2-5	CARSTSTEETQYF	TGTGCCAGAAGCACTTCTACCGAGGAGACCCAGTACTTC
.	TRBV13	TRBD1	TRBJ1-2	CASSYRDRQNYGYTF	TGTGCCAGCAGCTACCGGGACAGGCAAAACTATGGCTACACCTTC
few	TRBV19	TRBD2	TRBJ2-1	CASRRGGGNEQFF	TGTGCCAGTAGGCGGGGGGGAGGGAATGAGCAGTTCTTC
.	TRBV6-4	.	TRBJ2-3	CASSRTLGDTQYF	TGTGCCAGCAGTAGAACCCTCGGAGATACGCAGTATTTT
few	TRBV30	.	TRBJ2-1	CAWGGRLYNEQFF	TGTGCCTGGGGGGGCCGGCTATACAATGAGCAGTTCTTC
.	TRBV28	TRBD2	TRBJ2-3	CASSFLAGASDTQYF	TGTGCCAGCAGTTTCCTAGCGGGAGCATCAGATACGCAGTATTTT
.	TRBV28	.	TRBJ1-4	CASIRRGGGKLFF	TGTGCCAGCATTCGCAGGGGCGGTGGAAAACTGTTTTTT
.	TRBV4-1	TRBD1	TRBJ2-1	CASSPGQGRNEQFF	TGCGCCAGCAGTCCGGGACAGGGTAGGAATGAGCAGTTCTTC
few	TRBV11-2	.	TRBJ2-4	CASSFGGTKNIQYF	TGTGCCAGCAGCTTTGGCGGGACCAAAAACATTCAGTACTTC
.	TRBV7-3	TRBD1	TRBJ1-1	CASSLVASDRVVTEAFF	TGTGCCAGCAGCTTAGTGGCTTCGGACAGGGTGGTCACTGAAGCTTTCTTT
.	TRBV6-1	.	TRBJ2-6	CASSESGSGANVLTF	TGTGCCAGCAGTGAAAGCGGCTCTGGGGCCAACGTCCTGACTTTC
.	TRBV4-1	TRBD2	TRBJ2-7	CARLLARRYEQYF	TGCGCCCGTTTACTAGCGAGGCGCTACGAGCAGTACTTC
.	TRBV7-9	.	TRBJ2-7	CASSLTEQYYEQYF	TGTGCCAGCAGCTTAACAGAACAATACTACGAGCAGTACTTC
.	TRBV10-3	.	TRBJ1-2	CAISRQGMSPGGYTF	TGTGCCATCAGTCGCCAGGGGATGAGCCCTGGGGGCTACACCTTC
.	TRBV5-5	TRBD1	TRBJ2-2	CASSGQGWTGELFF	TGTGCCAGCAGCGGACAGGGATGGACCGGGGAGCTGTTTTTT
.	TRBV27	TRBD1	TRBJ2-7	CASRPTGQGYEQYF	TGTGCCAGCAGACCGACAGGGCAAGGCTACGAGCAGTACTTC
.	TRBV29-1	.	TRBJ1-1	CSVEGPGGANTEAFF	TGCAGCGTTGAAGGCCCTGGGGGGGCGAACACTGAAGCTTTCTTT
few	TRBV29-1	.	TRBJ2-7	CSVERGPVPYEQYF	TGCAGCGTTGAAAGGGGCCCTGTCCCCTACGAGCAGTACTTC
.	TRBV9	TRBD2	TRBJ2-3	CASGAGGSGDTQYF	TGTGCCAGCGGAGCGGGAGGATCAGGAGATACGCAGTATTTT
few	TRBV21-1	.	TRBJ1-5	CASSKVRQDYSNQPQHF	TGTGCCAGCAGCAAAGTGCGGCAGGACTATAGCAATCAGCCCCAGCATTTT
.	TRBV4-1	TRBD1	TRBJ2-2	CASSQDDRGKTGELFF	TGCGCCAGCAGCCAAGATGACAGGGGAAAAACCGGGGAGCTGTTTTTT
.	TRBV13	.	TRBJ2-7	CASSLGDSAYEQYF	TGTGCCAGCAGCTTAGGGGACAGCGCCTACGAGCAGTACTTC